One sample yielded the 25 T cell receptor beta chains listed below, sequenced in a study of shared clonotypes between healthy human individuals. Method: immunoSEQ multiplex PCR; TCRdb's copy keeps in-frame clones and lacks some. The sample includes about half a million clones, around 73% of them seen just once. Sequencing was performed on PBMCs. Every receptor here comes from a middle-aged woman in good health. Some clones in this sample may be carry-over from other donors' samples.

The sample holds one count of this clone. The rearrangement links TRBV28 to TRBJ2-5, with D unclear. V gave up 2 bases and J gave up 7 bases, with 17 bases separating them. This CDR3 comprises 15 residues. CDR1 MDHEN and CDR2 SYDVKM come from the germline V gene. CDR3 protein: CASSLVGRVLVTQYF. CDR3 coding DNA: TGTGCCAGCAGTTTAGTCGGACGCGTTTTGGTGACCCAGTACTTC.

This chain connects TRBV7-2 to TRBJ1-2; D is possibly TRBD1 (6 bases). The length of the CDR3 is 13 residues. V was cut by 3 bases and J by 8 bases, with 13 bases left in between. Germline V lookup: CDR1 SGHTA, CDR2 FQGNSA. The CDR3 reads CASSLGGQDGYTF. Here the CDR3 DNA reads TGTGCCAGCAGCTTGGGGGGGCAGGACGGCTACACCTTC.

This clone was picked up a small number of times. A junction end diverges from the germline sequence, so it may reflect a read error. The V gene is TRBV28, the J gene TRBJ2-7; 9 bases are a match to TRBD1. The CDR3 is 15 amino acids. CDR1 MDHEN and CDR2 SYDVKM come from the germline V gene. The chain's CDR3 is CASSPRTGAPGEQWF. CDR3 nucleotide sequence: TGTGCCAGCAGTCCCCGGACAGGGGCTCCCGGCGAGCAGTGGTTC.

This chain uses TRBV9 with TRBJ2-2; TRBD1 aligns across 8 bases. The CDR3 covers 15 residues. Germline loops: CDR1 SGDLS, CDR2 YYNGEE. The J segment lost 3 bases and the V segment lost 4 bases, leaving 5 bases of the junction unmatched. CDR3 in DNA: TGTGCCAGCAGCCCCGGACAGGGCGACACCGGGGAGCTGTTTTTT. It encodes CASSPGQGDTGELFF.

V and J are TRBV27 and TRBJ2-3, with 9 bases identical to TRBD1. The CDR3 loop spans 15 amino acids. J was trimmed by 4 bases and V by 2 bases; bases with no gene match: 4. Per the germline V gene, CDR1 is MNHEY and CDR2 is SMNVEV (reference sequence). CDR3 protein: CASSLGTGRSDTQYF. CDR3 bases: TGTGCCAGCAGTTTAGGGACAGGGAGGTCAGATACGCAGTATTTT.

The chain joins TRBV14 to TRBJ2-5; no reliable D call. CDR1 SGHDN and CDR2 FVKESK come from the germline V gene. V was trimmed by 2 bases and J by 4 bases, leaving 8 bases between them. This CDR3 has 13 residues. The CDR3 loop is CASSQRVGETQYF. CDR3 in DNA: TGTGCCAGCAGCCAAAGAGTCGGAGAGACCCAGTACTTC.

V usage is TRBV4-3 and J usage is TRBJ2-2; TRBD2 agrees at 8 bases. This CDR3 spans 16 amino acids. Trimming at V came to 4 bases and at J to 0 bases, leaving 4 bases not matched to a gene. Germline CDR1 is LGHNA and CDR2 is YSLEER. The CDR3 bases are TGCGCCAGCAGCCGGATGACTAGCGCGAACACCGGGGAGCTGTTTTTT. Translating it yields CASSRMTSANTGELFF.

This chain uses TRBV6-5 with TRBJ2-7; the D gene is possibly TRBD1 (5 bases). CDR1 is MNHEY and CDR2 is SVGAGI in the germline V gene. The CDR3 is made up of 15 amino acids. The V and J ends lost 2 bases and 4 bases respectively, with 15 bases between them. CDR3: CASSYAGIKGYEQYF. The CDR3 nucleotides read TGTGCCAGCAGTTACGCTGGGATCAAGGGGTACGAGCAGTACTTC.

A single count supports this clone. The chain employs TRBV11-2 and TRBJ2-3, with 11 nucleotides matching TRBD2. The CDR3 extends over 17 amino acids. V lost 2 bases to trimming and J lost 2 bases; unmatched junction nucleotides: 6. The germline CDR1 and CDR2 sequences are SGHAT and FQNNGV. The CDR3 protein is CASSLRLAGGLTDTQYF. CDR3 DNA sequence: TGTGCCAGCAGCTTAAGGCTAGCGGGAGGCCTCACAGATACGCAGTATTTT.

The chain joins TRBV7-9 to TRBJ1-2; maybe TRBD1 (5 bases). This CDR3 has 14 amino acids. V gave up 11 bases and J gave up 5 bases, with 21 bases separating them. Germline-derived CDR1 and CDR2 are SEHNR and FQNEAQ (reference sequence). For the CDR3, the DNA is TGTGCCTCGTCCCCAACGGGGGGAGTATATGGCTACACCTTC. This gives the protein CASSPTGGVYGYTF.

This chain links TRBV14 with TRBJ1-2; a possible D gene is TRBD1 (6 bases). The CDR3 consists of 16 residues. Between the trimmed V and J ends, which lost 2 bases and 2 bases, there was a span of 15 bases. The V gene's germline CDR1 is SGHDN and CDR2 FVKESK. CDR3 bases: TGTGCCAGCAGCCAAATCCGGACAACAGGGAACTATGGCTACACCTTC. Translation gives CASSQIRTTGNYGYTF.

The chain recombines TRBV10-2 with TRBJ2-7; D tentatively reads TRBD1 or TRBD2 (5 bases each). Germline loops: CDR1 WSHSY, CDR2 SAAADI. Trimming left V 5 bases short and J 0 bases short, with 8 bases between. This CDR3 is 13 amino acids long. CDR3 nucleotides: TGCGCCAGCAGTTGGGGGAGCTCCTACGAGCAGTACTTC. This sequence encodes CASSWGSSYEQYF.

The sample holds a few counts of this clone. J is TRBJ2-1 and V is TRBV7-2; the D gene is possibly TRBD2 (6 bases). CDR3 length: 14 residues. Trimming removed 11 bases at V and 2 bases at J, with 16 bases between. Germline V gene data show CDR1 as SGHTA and CDR2 as FQGNSA. CDR3 residues: CASSGGSTYNEQFF. As DNA, the CDR3 is TGTGCCTCATCTGGGGGGTCTACCTACAATGAGCAGTTCTTC.

V and J are TRBV19 and TRBJ2-1, with 12 bases lining up with TRBD1. With V trimmed by 3 bases and J by 6 bases, 3 bases remained unmatched. CDR3 size: 15 residues. Germline CDR1 LNHDA, CDR2 SQIVND (reference sequence). CDR3 nucleotides: TGTGCCAGTAGTATGGGGACAGGGGGCCCCAATGAGCAGTTCTTC. It yields the protein CASSMGTGGPNEQFF.

The V and J genes are TRBV2 and TRBJ1-2, with a weak D call TRBD1 (6 bases). The CDR3 is 14 amino acids. Germline values: CDR1 SNHLY, CDR2 FYNNEI. The V end was cut by 2 bases, the J end by 8 bases, with 15 bases between. CDR3 loop: CASSEWLGRGGYTF. For the CDR3, the DNA is TGTGCCAGCAGTGAATGGTTGGGTAGGGGGGGCTACACCTTC.

This clone has a single count. V is TRBV19 and J is TRBJ2-7; D ambiguous. The CDR3 has 16 residues. The germline V and J ends were trimmed by 4 bases and 5 bases, with 21 bases remaining between them. Germline-derived CDR1 and CDR2 are LNHDA and SQIVND (reference sequence). CDR3 coding DNA: TGTGCCAGTAGTACCCTCCCGGGCCCTGGTAGGAACGAGCAGTACTTC. Its protein product is CASSTLPGPGRNEQYF. Filled out from reference TRBV19 and TRBJ2-7, the complete variable domain reads DGGITQSPKYLFRKEGQNVTLSCEQNLNHDAMYWYRQDPGQGLRLIYYSQIVNDFQKGDIAEGYSVSREKKESFPLTVTSAQKNPTAFYLCASSTLPGPGRNEQYFGPGTRLTVT.

The CDR3 sequence: CASSLEPGAWETQYF. As DNA, the CDR3 is TGTGCCAGCAGCTTAGAGCCGGGGGCCTGGGAGACCCAGTACTTC. The chain carries TRBV11-3 and TRBJ2-5; D is tentatively TRBD1 or TRBD2 (6 bases each). Germline V gives CDR1 SGHNT, CDR2 YENEEA. Trimming removed 0 bases from V and 5 bases from J, with 13 bases in between. The CDR3 has 15 residues.

The chain couples TRBV2 to TRBJ1-5; D is unresolved. In germline, CDR1 is SNHLY, CDR2 FYNNEI. V lost 2 bases and J 2 bases, leaving 13 bases between the germline ends. The CDR3 runs to 16 residues. CDR3 residues: CASSELAGRGNQPQHF. In nucleotides, the CDR3 is TGTGCCAGCAGTGAACTGGCAGGCCGAGGCAATCAGCCCCAGCATTTT.

J is TRBJ1-2 and V is TRBV9, with TRBD1 identical over 8 bases. CDR3 length equals 13 residues. CDR1 and CDR2 from the germline V gene are SGDLS and YYNGEE. Trimming cost V 2 bases and J 7 bases; bases outside gene matches: 4. CDR3 in amino acids: CASSVDRGSGYTF. In nucleotides, the CDR3 is TGTGCCAGCAGCGTTGACAGGGGTTCTGGCTACACCTTC.

This chain links TRBV7-9 with TRBJ2-1; D is undetermined. V dropped 1 base and J dropped 6 bases, with 10 bases sitting between them. Germline CDR1 is SEHNR and CDR2 is FQNEAQ (reference sequence). The CDR3 sequence is 14 residues long. The CDR3 protein is CASSLGGGPNEQFF. In nucleotides, the CDR3 is TGTGCCAGCAGCTTAGGAGGCGGCCCCAATGAGCAGTTCTTC.

The chain joins TRBV7-8 to TRBJ2-3, with 7 bases identical to TRBD2. The junction had 7 bases not matched to a gene; V was cut back by 6 bases and J by 1 base. The length of the CDR3 is 15 residues. Germline CDR1 is SGHVS and CDR2 is FQNEAQ. The CDR3 region is CASRSKRGRTDTQYF. CDR3 DNA sequence: TGTGCCAGCAGGTCAAAGCGGGGACGCACAGATACGCAGTATTTT.

This clone was seen only a few times. The CDR3 here is CASSPRGGASGRTDTQYF. The CDR3 DNA is TGTGCCAGCAGCCCCCGGGGAGGGGCTAGCGGGAGGACAGATACGCAGTATTTT. The chain recombines TRBV5-4 with TRBJ2-3; 11 nucleotides match TRBD2. With 4 bases clipped from V and 3 bases from J, the junction kept 13 bases outside the gene matches. Germline CDR1 is SGHNT and CDR2 is YYREEE (reference sequence). The CDR3 has 18 residues.

This clone has just a few counts. This chain links TRBV13 with TRBJ2-1, with TRBD2 as a possible D gene (5 bases). V lost 5 bases and J lost 4, with 12 bases in between. This CDR3 has 14 residues. The germline CDR1 and CDR2 sequences are PRHDT and FYEKMQ (reference sequence). DNA of the CDR3: TGTGCCAGCAGCACGTTAGCGTTTTACAATGAGCAGTTCTTC. Its protein product is CASSTLAFYNEQFF. The variable domain in full, completed from reference TRBV13 and TRBJ2-1, reads AAGVIQSPRHLIKEKRETATLKCYPIPRHDTVYWYQQGPGQDPQFLISFYEKMQSDKGSIPDRFSAQQFSDYHSELNMSSLELGDSALYFCASSTLAFYNEQFFGPGTRLTVL.

This clone has just a few counts. This sequence joins TRBV18 and TRBJ2-2; 12 bases agree with TRBD2. V gave up 4 bases and J gave up 8 bases; unmatched junction bases: 8. This CDR3 is 16 amino acids long. Germline V gives CDR1 KGHSH, CDR2 LQKENI. The CDR3 protein is CASSRSTSGRGGELFF. CDR3 nucleotide sequence: TGTGCCAGCTCACGATCGACTAGCGGGAGAGGAGGGGAGCTGTTTTTT.

The V call is TRBV4-2, the J call TRBJ2-2; TRBD2 agrees at 13 bases. Germline CDR1 reads LGHNA; CDR2 reads YNFKEQ. The CDR3 extends over 17 amino acids. V lost 0 bases to trimming and J lost 4 bases; unmatched junction nucleotides: 2. The CDR3 DNA follows: TGTGCCAGCAGCCAAGATAGGACTAGCGGGAGCACCGGGGAGCTGTTTTTT. Amino acid sequence: CASSQDRTSGSTGELFF.